The source of this TCR beta chain is a study of Ad26.COV2.S vaccination and SARS-CoV-2 variants (dated by TCRdb to the early 2020s). The study in broad terms: Vaccine-arm donors came from COV1001, a multicentre, randomized, double-blind, placebo-controlled phase I-IIa trial of Ad26.COV2.S in healthy adults. Investigators remained blinded to trial group allocation during experiments and outcome assessment. Participants in the trial were split at random into five groups of five each, receiving low-dose or high-dose Ad26.COV2.S once or twice, or else placebo on both occasions. Dosing of Ad26.COV2.S was intramuscular, at either 5x10^10 or 1x10^11 viral particles, delivered as one shot or as two shots spaced 56 days apart. The TCR-sequenced set comprised approximately 32 samples: around 20 Ad26.COV2.S vaccine recipients, 5 placebo recipients and 8 SARS-CoV-2 convalescent individuals. TCRbeta repertoire sequencing was used to assess the specificity and breadth of SARS-CoV-2-reactive T cell receptors after Ad26.COV2.S vaccination. The research as a whole found: Substantial breadth of spike-specific CD8+ and CD4+ T cell responses was reported after vaccination. The authors noted that total T cell responses may have been underestimated by the TCR breadth and depth analyses. Spike-specific TCR breadth was higher in Ad26.COV2.S recipients than in placebo recipients (P = 0.0014). Non-spike TCR breadth was comparable between vaccine and placebo recipients, consistent with the vaccine containing only spike. The study lacked the statistical power to compare responses across vaccine doses or regimens.

The treatment or condition tag for this specimen amounts to: around 19 received Ad26.COV2.S at low or high dose, single or two shots; five or six received placebo; per-sample allocation not given. For vaccine and placebo recipients, repertoires were sequenced using samples collected on day 63 after the first injection. Cohort 1b enrolled fewer than 30 adults aged 18-55 years at a single site in Boston, USA, between 29 July and 7 August 2020. As a vaccine, Ad26.COV2.S was a replication-incompetent adenovirus type 26 vector that expressed a prefusion-stabilized SARS-CoV-2 spike protein derived from the original Wuhan strain. About this clone: The antigen it binds to is not known. Base qualities are not provided; no much larger clone lies one nucleotide away.

The immunoSEQ Assay was used to sequence TCRbeta CDR3 regions. After extraction, genomic DNA underwent amplification by bias-controlled multiplex PCR, followed by high-throughput sequencing. The original pipeline was this. To quantify the absolute abundance of every unique TCRbeta CDR3 region, sequences were collapsed and filtered. T cell fraction was estimated by normalizing TCRbeta template counts to usable DNA, with usable DNA measured through amplification of reference genes found in all nucleated cells. Repertoire TCRs were annotated as SARS-CoV-2-specific by exact matching of V gene, CDR3 amino acid sequence and J gene to a known reactive TCR set. MIRA supplied the reference SARS-CoV-2 TCR set, which was filtered for enrichment in COVID-19-positive ImmuneCODE repertoires so that public or cross-reactive TCRs were removed. Based on the MIRA antigens, annotated TCRs were further analysed at the level of specific ORF or position within ORF. Breadth was defined as the number of annotated unique rearrangements divided by the total number of unique productive rearrangements, and depth was defined as the summed frequency of the annotated unique rearrangements. TCR breadth was compared between groups using two-sided Wilcoxon rank-sum tests. This immuneACCESS table, as held by TCRdb, lists in-frame sequences with V and J called but not all clones. Of the missing ones, under half trace to an unresolved V gene in checked studies; the others have no known cause. That table supplies the V and J calls and clone size; D and trimming were determined from the DNA. A total of 380,000 or so clones appear in this sample, 83% of them only once. The leading ten clones occupy around 7.3% of the sample.

V was cut back by 4 bases and J by 4 bases, leaving a gap of 8 bases between them. Inclusive of the bounding cysteine and phenylalanine, the CDR3 is 13 residues long. Of all the DNA, just the CDR3 is kept, 39 bases in frame from base 1. The germline V gene provides CDR1 SGHTA and CDR2 FQGTGA. The source is a person aged 18-60 years who received the Ad26.COV2.S COVID-19 vaccine or a placebo. Specimen: peripheral blood, collected in a trial of Ad26.COV2.S vaccine versus placebo. The chain was built from TRBV7-3 and TRBJ2-1, with no confident D gene call. For the CDR3, the sequence is CASSSPLYNEQFF. The bases are TGTGCCAGCAGCTCCCCCCTGTACAATGAGCAGTTCTTC.